These 30 T cell receptor beta chains share one sample of origin, sequenced in a study of shared clonotypes between healthy human individuals. The assay was immunoSEQ multiplex PCR, and TCRdb's table has in-frame clones only and misses some. The table shows roughly 2.4 million clones, with 95% occurring only once. Sequencing was performed on naive CD4+ T cells sorted from blood. The subset denotes: CD45RA+ positively selected. The receptors here all came from a man aged 18-30 years in good health.

This chain joins TRBV2 and TRBJ2-5; 9 bases are a match to TRBD1. The germline CDR1 and CDR2 sequences are SNHLY and FYNNEI. After removal of 3 bases from V and 5 bases from J, the junction contained 4 bases not matched to a gene. The CDR3 sequence is 14 residues long. CDR3 sequence: CASSDWTGVETQYF. The CDR3 DNA follows: TGTGCCAGCAGTGATTGGACAGGGGTCGAGACCCAGTACTTC.

CDR3 loop: CATGDSLRDTQYF. CDR3 nucleotides: TGTGCCACCGGGGACAGCCTTCGGGATACGCAGTATTTT. The chain uses TRBV27 and TRBJ2-3, with 7 bases matching TRBD1. There are 13 residues in the CDR3. V shed 10 bases, J shed 6 bases, and the junction held 10 bases outside the gene matches. Germline V gene data show CDR1 as MNHEY and CDR2 as SMNVEV (reference sequence).

This chain joins TRBV28 and TRBJ1-5, with 8 nucleotides matching TRBD1. The CDR3 has 15 amino acids. The V gene's germline CDR1 is MDHEN and CDR2 SYDVKM. J was trimmed by 3 bases and V by 8 bases; bases with no gene match: 9. The DNA for the CDR3 is TGTGCCAGCCCAGGACAGGGTTGGCCCAATCAGCCCCAGCATTTT. Translated: CASPGQGWPNQPQHF.

The chain is built from TRBV5-4 and TRBJ1-3; weak D call: TRBD1 (5 bases). CDR1 SGHNT and CDR2 YYREEE come from the germline V gene (reference sequence). With 1 base removed from V and 2 bases from J, the gap between germline ends came to 13 bases. This CDR3 is built from 16 residues. The CDR3 region has the DNA TGTGCCAGCAGCTTGCAGGGCCTTAGCCCTGGAAACACCATATATTTT. Protein sequence: CASSLQGLSPGNTIYF.

This rearrangement joins TRBV4-2 to TRBJ1-3; tentative D call: TRBD1 (6 bases). CDR1 and CDR2 (germline): LGHNA, YNFKEQ. V lost 5 bases and J lost 4, with 6 bases in between. There are 12 residues in the CDR3. CDR3 region: CASSTGGNTIYF. The CDR3 bases are TGTGCCAGCAGCACAGGGGGAAACACCATATATTTT.

The chain carries TRBV7-2 and TRBJ2-5; D not resolved. V was pared by 0 bases and J by 4 bases, with 9 bases between. CDR3 size: 14 residues. Germline assignment: CDR1 SGHTA and CDR2 FQGNSA. CDR3 in amino acids: CASSLADVRETQYF. The CDR3 DNA sequence: TGTGCCAGCAGCTTAGCGGACGTGCGAGAGACCCAGTACTTC.

A word on this clone: The sample carries other DNA sequences with the same CDR3. The gene calls are TRBV7-2 and TRBJ2-7, with D possibly TRBD1 on 6 matching bases. Looked up from germline, CDR1 is SGHTA and CDR2 is FQGNSA. V gave up 1 base and J gave up 2 bases, with 9 bases separating them. The CDR3 has 14 amino acids. The chain's CDR3 is CASSLGAGAYEQYF. In DNA form, the CDR3 reads TGTGCCAGCAGCTTAGGGGCAGGGGCCTACGAGCAGTACTTC.

The chain employs TRBV5-6 and TRBJ2-1; the D is unclear. V lost 3 bases and J 7 bases, leaving 8 bases between the germline ends. The CDR3 has 12 residues. The germline V gene has CDR1 SGHDT and CDR2 YYEEEE. CDR3 bases: TGTGCCAGCAGCTGGGGTCCGAATGAGCAGTTCTTC. Its translation: CASSWGPNEQFF.

This clone is a singleton in its sample. The chain joins TRBV5-1 to TRBJ1-2; unclear D gene. The V end was cut by 7 bases, the J end by 8 bases, with 21 bases between. This CDR3 has 14 amino acids. Looked up from germline, CDR1 is SGHRS and CDR2 is YFSETQ. The CDR3, as DNA: TGCGCCAGCGTGGCCGCCGAAGGGTTGGGAGGCTACACCTTC. Encoded protein: CASVAAEGLGGYTF.

To note about this clone: Other DNA sequences in this sample translate to the same CDR3. The J gene is TRBJ1-2, the V gene TRBV5-1, with D possibly matching TRBD1 (5 bases). The germline CDR1 and CDR2 sequences are SGHRS and YFSETQ. The length of the CDR3 is 13 residues. Trimming took 0 bases from V and 6 from J, leaving 9 bases between them. CDR3 sequence reads: CASSLGQGDGYTF. DNA for the CDR3: TGCGCCAGCAGCTTGGGGCAGGGCGATGGCTACACCTTC.

V is TRBV19 and J is TRBJ2-1, with TRBD1 identical over 7 bases. V lost 5 bases and J lost 2; bases outside the gene matches: 6. The V gene's germline CDR1 is LNHDA and CDR2 SQIVND (reference sequence). The CDR3 runs to 15 residues. The CDR3 region is CASSVGQVAYNEQFF. CDR3 DNA: TGTGCCAGTAGTGTCGGACAGGTCGCCTACAATGAGCAGTTCTTC.

The chain combines TRBV5-4 with TRBJ2-3, with 12 bases identical to TRBD2. V was clipped by 3 bases and J by 6 bases; unmatched bases: 5. Per the germline V gene, CDR1 is SGHNT and CDR2 is YYREEE (reference sequence). The CDR3 contains 15 residues. The CDR3 loop reads CASSSDGLAGDTQYF. CDR3 DNA: TGTGCCAGCAGCTCGGACGGACTAGCGGGGGATACGCAGTATTTT.

About this clone: Distinct nucleotide sequences in the sample also encode this CDR3. The chain recombines TRBV5-1 with TRBJ2-1, with TRBD2 matching over 14 bases. The CDR3 loop spans 15 amino acids. Germline V gene lookup returns CDR1 SGHRS and CDR2 YFSETQ. The trim removed 0 bases at V and 7 bases at J, leaving 0 bases unmatched. DNA for the CDR3: TGCGCCAGCAGCTTGGGACTAGCGGGAGGGAATGAGCAGTTCTTC. Translated, it gives CASSLGLAGGNEQFF. The full variable domain, its missing parts supplied by reference TRBV5-1 and TRBJ2-1, is KAGVTQTPRYLIKTRGQQVTLSCSPISGHRSVSWYQQTPGQGLQFLFEYFSETQRNKGNFPGRFSGRQFSNSRSEMNVSTLELGDSALYLCASSLGLAGGNEQFFGPGTRLTVL.

The chain is built from TRBV28 and TRBJ2-3; 7 positions match TRBD1. Germline V gives CDR1 MDHEN, CDR2 SYDVKM. V lost 5 bases and J lost 6; bases outside the gene matches: 5. This CDR3 has 13 amino acids. The chain's CDR3 is CASSEGARDTQYF. The CDR3 bases are TGTGCCAGCAGTGAGGGGGCAAGGGATACGCAGTATTTT. Complete variable domain (other parts from reference TRBV28 and TRBJ2-3): DVKVTQSSRYLVKRTGEKVFLECVQDMDHENMFWYRQDPGLGLRLIYFSYDVKMKEKGDIPEGYSVSREKKERFSLILESASTNQTSMYLCASSEGARDTQYFGPGTRLTVL.

This clone was recorded only once. This chain's CDR3 is CASSELGVYNSPLHF. Here the CDR3 DNA reads TGCGCCAGCAGTGAGTTGGGGGTTTATAATTCACCCCTCCACTTT. The V call is TRBV10-2, the J call TRBJ1-6; D perhaps matches TRBD1 (5 bases). V was shortened by 1 base and J by 4 bases, with 8 bases between the two germline ends. From germline, CDR1 is WSHSY and CDR2 SAAADI. The CDR3 runs 15 residues.

About this clone itself: Other DNA sequences in the same sample also yield this CDR3. The rearrangement links TRBV6-5 to TRBJ2-7; 10 nucleotides match TRBD1. CDR3 size: 15 residues. V lost 6 bases and J lost 1; bases outside the gene matches: 6. Germline V gives CDR1 MNHEY, CDR2 SVGAGI. Here the CDR3 reads CASRYRDRGSYEQYF. CDR3 nucleotides: TGTGCCAGCAGGTACCGGGACAGGGGTTCCTACGAGCAGTACTTC.

The rearrangement uses TRBV25-1 and TRBJ1-3, with D tentatively TRBD1 (5 bases). Germline V gives CDR1 MGHDK, CDR2 SYGVNS. This CDR3 comprises 13 residues. Trimming removed 5 bases at V and 4 bases at J, with 9 bases between. CDR3 nucleotides: TGTGCCAGCAGTAATGCAGGGGGAAACACCATATATTTT. Protein: CASSNAGGNTIYF.

This sequence joins TRBV25-1 and TRBJ2-2; 9 bases match TRBD2. This CDR3 spans 18 amino acids. V gave up 0 bases and J gave up 1 base; unmatched junction bases: 6. Germline V lookup: CDR1 MGHDK, CDR2 SYGVNS. This CDR3 is CASSEYAGGPWNTGELFF. CDR3 bases: TGTGCCAGCAGTGAATATGCGGGAGGGCCATGGAACACCGGGGAGCTGTTTTTT.

The chain recombines TRBV5-4 with TRBJ1-1; D call uncertain. The germline CDR1 and CDR2 sequences are SGHNT and YYREEE (reference sequence). This CDR3 is built from 14 residues. V shed 4 bases and J shed 11 bases, with 21 bases lying between them. This chain's CDR3 is CASSLARDSFGAFF. DNA of the CDR3: TGTGCCAGCAGCCTGGCGCGGGATTCTTTTGGGGCTTTCTTT.

The chain has TRBV27 and TRBJ2-3, with TRBD2 matching 12 bases. V lost 0 bases and J lost 3; bases outside the gene matches: 10. CDR3 length equals 19 residues. Germline CDR1 is MNHEY and CDR2 is SMNVEV (reference sequence). CDR3: CASSLSLAGGPMWTDTQYF. The CDR3 coding sequence is TGTGCCAGCAGTTTATCTCTAGCGGGAGGGCCTATGTGGACAGATACGCAGTATTTT.

Here the CDR3 reads CASSQEGRMSTDTQYF. The DNA for the CDR3 is TGCGCCAGCAGCCAAGAGGGGAGAATGAGCACAGATACGCAGTATTTT. The chain recombines TRBV4-3 with TRBJ2-3; tentative D call: TRBD2 (5 bases). The CDR3 runs 16 residues. CDR1 is LGHNA and CDR2 is YSLEER in the germline V gene. The V and J ends lost 0 bases and 0 bases respectively, with 10 bases between them.

The chain joins TRBV7-6 to TRBJ2-2, with a possible D match to TRBD1 (6 bases). Trimming pared 5 bases from V and 1 base from J, leaving 8 bases between. This CDR3 comprises 14 residues. Germline-derived CDR1 and CDR2 are SGHVS and FNYEAQ. CDR3 bases: TGTGCCAGCAGCCCGGGACAGAACACCGGGGAGCTGTTTTTT. Protein sequence: CASSPGQNTGELFF.

The chain joins TRBV7-6 to TRBJ2-3; D is uncertain. Trimming cost V 10 bases and J 0 bases, with 20 bases left between them. CDR1 and CDR2 (germline): SGHVS, FNYEAQ. This CDR3 has 16 residues. The CDR3 protein is CATKPKPDQSTDTQYF. As DNA, the CDR3 is TGTGCCACCAAGCCGAAGCCGGACCAAAGCACAGATACGCAGTATTTT.

The CDR3 spells CSVYRVSAEAFF. CDR3 nucleotide sequence: TGCAGCGTTTACAGGGTGAGCGCTGAAGCTTTCTTT. This sequence joins TRBV29-1 and TRBJ1-1, with D maybe TRBD1 (6 bases). The V gene's germline CDR1 is SQVTM and CDR2 ANQGSEA. CDR3 length: 12 amino acids. With 5 bases removed from V and 6 bases from J, the gap between germline ends came to 13 bases. The whole variable domain, filled in from reference TRBV29-1 and TRBJ1-1, reads SAVISQKPSRDICQRGTSLTIQCQVDSQVTMMFWYRQQPGQSLTLIATANQGSEATYESGFVIDKFPISRPNLTFSTLTVSNMSPEDSSIYLCSVYRVSAEAFFGQGTRLTVV.

This clone occurred once. The J gene is TRBJ2-1, the V gene TRBV19; 14 nucleotides agree with TRBD2. Trimming took 6 bases from V and 8 from J; bases not matched to a gene: 24. The germline CDR1 and CDR2 sequences are LNHDA and SQIVND (reference sequence). The CDR3 has 21 residues. The CDR3 DNA is TGTGCCAGTAGCCCCTTGGTGGGGACTAGCGGGAGTAAGGGGGCGATCGATGAGCAGTTCTTC. Encoded protein: CASSPLVGTSGSKGAIDEQFF.

The rearrangement links TRBV30 to TRBJ2-1, with 7 bases identical to TRBD2. The CDR3 contains 14 residues. J lost 8 bases, V lost 2 bases, and 9 bases had no gene match. Germline CDR1 GTSNPN, CDR2 SVGIG (reference sequence). The CDR3 is CAWSKAGLGDEQFF. CDR3 DNA: TGTGCCTGGAGTAAAGCGGGGCTGGGGGATGAGCAGTTCTTC.

J is TRBJ2-1 and V is TRBV4-1, with a weak D call TRBD1 (6 bases). This CDR3 region has 14 residues. V was clipped by 3 bases and J by 4 bases, with 10 bases between them. Germline V gene lookup returns CDR1 MGHRA and CDR2 YSYEKL. The chain's CDR3 is CASSHRQEYNEQFF. CDR3 bases: TGCGCCAGCAGCCATAGACAGGAATACAATGAGCAGTTCTTC.

This chain joins TRBV19 and TRBJ1-5, with a possible D match to TRBD1 (5 bases). Germline CDR1 is LNHDA and CDR2 is SQIVND (reference sequence). V shed 4 bases and J shed 0 bases, with 10 bases lying between them. This CDR3 is built from 15 residues. Here the CDR3 reads CASSTGTASNQPQHF. The CDR3 nucleotides read TGTGCCAGTAGTACGGGGACCGCTAGCAATCAGCCCCAGCATTTT. Full variable domain (missing parts from reference TRBV19 and TRBJ1-5): DGGITQSPKYLFRKEGQNVTLSCEQNLNHDAMYWYRQDPGQGLRLIYYSQIVNDFQKGDIAEGYSVSREKKESFPLTVTSAQKNPTAFYLCASSTGTASNQPQHFGDGTRLSIL.

The chain joins TRBV19 to TRBJ1-6; TRBD1 aligns across 8 bases. This CDR3 has 15 amino acids. Per the germline V gene, CDR1 is LNHDA and CDR2 is SQIVND (reference sequence). After removal of 5 bases from V and 7 bases from J, the junction contained 7 bases not matched to a gene. The CDR3 here is CASSSGTGVNSPLHF. The CDR3 DNA is TGTGCCAGTAGTTCCGGGACAGGCGTAAATTCACCCCTCCACTTT.

The chain joins TRBV7-9 to TRBJ2-5; D not certain. Trimming removed 2 bases at V and 4 bases at J, with 8 bases between. Germline V CDR1 and CDR2: SEHNR, FQNEAQ (reference sequence). The length of the CDR3 is 13 residues. The CDR3 region is CASSLITGETQYF. The DNA for the CDR3 is TGTGCCAGCAGCTTAATCACGGGAGAGACCCAGTACTTC.